These 24 T cell receptor beta chains originate from one sample sequenced in a study of CD8 T cells in Susac syndrome (dated by TCRdb to the late 2010s). The method was the immunoSEQ multiplex PCR assay. RNA was extracted with the RNeasy kit and roughly 0.45 to 1 ug was reverse transcribed using random hexamers. The public reads were reprocessed in TCRdb via fastp at Q25 and MiXCR, keeping in-frame beta chains. Rows matching on CDR3 protein sequence are summarized as one entry with the most common DNA and genes. This sample comprises 150,000 to 200,000 distinct CDR3 sequences, 90% to 95% of them detected only once. Over 0.08% of the sample comes from the top ten. Input material: CD4+ T cells from PBMCs. Every receptor here comes from a human donor with multiple sclerosis.

The V call is TRBV18, the J call TRBJ2-5; the D call may be TRBD1 or TRBD2 (5 bases each). The germline gives CDR1 KGHSH, CDR2 LQKENI. Trimming removed 10 bases at V and 3 bases at J, with 12 bases between. The CDR3 is made up of 12 amino acids. CDR3 region: CATSGREETQYF. CDR3 in DNA: TGTGCCACCTCGGGGCGGGAAGAGACCCAGTACTTC.

The chain employs TRBV20-1 and TRBJ1-3; no clear D gene. Trimming took 3 bases from V and 0 from J, leaving 12 bases between them. This CDR3 has 15 residues. CDR1 and CDR2 (germline): DFQATT, SNEGSKA (reference sequence). The CDR3 sequence: CSASFPGRSGNTIYF. Written as DNA, the CDR3 is TGCAGTGCTAGTTTTCCGGGCCGCTCTGGAAACACCATATATTTT.

A note on this clonotype: Germline is not matched at one junction end, which may reflect a read error. The V and J genes are TRBV7-7 and TRBJ2-5; D is uncertain. CDR1 is SSHAT, CDR2 FNYEAQ, per germline (reference sequence). The CDR3 is made up of 13 amino acids. As DNA, the CDR3 is TGTGCTAGCAGCTCCTCCCCCCGGGAGACCCAGTACTTC. It codes for CASSSSPRETQYF.

The gene calls are TRBV12-3 or TRBV12-4 and TRBJ2-2, with 8 bases identical to TRBD2. The CDR3 extends over 14 amino acids. The J segment lost 5 bases and the V segment lost 7 bases, leaving 6 bases of the junction unmatched. The CDR3 sequence is CASNLGGGTGELFF. DNA of the CDR3: TGTGCCAGCAACCTCGGGGGGGGAACCGGGGAGCTGTTTTTT.

V and J are TRBV20-1 and TRBJ2-1; 8 bases agree with TRBD2. The CDR3 consists of 11 residues. Unmatched junction bases numbered 1, after V lost 5 bases and J lost 7 bases. Looked up from germline, CDR1 is DFQATT and CDR2 is SNEGSKA (reference sequence). CDR3 DNA sequence: TGCAGTGCTCGGGGGGGGAATGAGCAGTTCTTC. This codes for CSARGGNEQFF.

The V gene is TRBV3-1, the J gene TRBJ1-1; possibly TRBD1 for D (6 bases). This CDR3 region has 15 residues. Germline V gene lookup returns CDR1 LGHDT and CDR2 YNNKEL (reference sequence). V lost 1 base to trimming and J lost 11 bases, with 20 bases between them. The CDR3 region is CASSQARGARSLAFF. CDR3 bases: TGTGCCAGCAGCCAAGCGCGGGGGGCCCGAAGCTTGGCTTTCTTT.

Only a few counts were recorded for this clonotype. This rearrangement joins TRBV18 to TRBJ2-5; D gene unclear. The CDR3 totals 12 residues. V lost 2 bases to trimming and J lost 4 bases, with 5 bases between them. The germline V gene encodes CDR1 KGHSH and CDR2 LQKENI. CDR3 residues: CASSPGRETQYF. The CDR3 nucleotides read TGTGCCAGCTCACCAGGTAGAGAGACCCAGTACTTC.

This sequence joins TRBV20-1 and TRBJ2-3; possibly TRBD1 for D (6 bases). This CDR3 contains 14 residues. The germline V gene encodes CDR1 DFQATT and CDR2 SNEGSKA (reference sequence). Trimming took 3 bases from V and 10 from J, leaving 20 bases between them. CDR3 coding DNA: TGCAGTGCTAGGGGTCAGGGGTTTTCCGATGCGCAGTATTTT. This sequence encodes CSARGQGFSDAQYF.

This chain links TRBV19 with TRBJ1-5, with D perhaps TRBD1 (5 bases). The CDR3 totals 16 residues. V lost 3 bases and J 1 base, leaving 13 bases between the germline ends. Germline lookup yields CDR1 LNHDA and CDR2 SQIVND (reference sequence). CDR3 loop: CASSMGRPLSNQPQHF. CDR3 DNA sequence: TGTGCCAGTAGTATGGGACGGCCGCTGAGCAATCAGCCCCAGCATTTT.

This chain connects TRBV12-3 or TRBV12-4 to TRBJ1-5, with TRBD1 matching over 8 bases. The CDR3 is 15 residues long. With 6 bases clipped from V and 1 base from J, the junction kept 5 bases outside the gene matches. As DNA, the CDR3 is TGTGCCAGCAGATACGGACAGGGCAGCAATCAGCCCCAGCATTTT. Protein product: CASRYGQGSNQPQHF.

The chain joins TRBV9 to TRBJ2-2; D might be TRBD1 (5 bases). The CDR3 totals 14 residues. Germline V gene data show CDR1 as SGDLS and CDR2 as YYNGEE. The germline V and J ends were trimmed by 4 bases and 4 bases, with 11 bases remaining between them. The CDR3 DNA reads TGTGCCAGCAGCCTTCGACAGTCCACCGGGGAGCTGTTTTTT. Translation gives CASSLRQSTGELFF. Full variable domain (outside the CDR3, taken from reference TRBV9 and TRBJ2-2): DSGVTQTPKHLITATGQRVTLRCSPRSGDLSVYWYQQSLDQGLQFLIQYYNGEERAKGNILERFSAQQFPDLHSELNLSSLELGDSALYFCASSLRQSTGELFFGEGSRLTVL.

The gene calls are TRBV5-6 and TRBJ2-1, with D possibly matching TRBD1 (6 bases). Trimming removed 5 bases at V and 6 bases at J, with 12 bases between. CDR1 is SGHDT and CDR2 is YYEEEE in the germline V gene. CDR3 length: 13 residues. CDR3 sequence reads: CASSRIGGNEQFF. Written as DNA, the CDR3 is TGTGCCAGCAGTCGGATAGGGGGCAATGAGCAGTTCTTC.

V usage is TRBV28 and J usage is TRBJ1-1; a possible D gene is TRBD1 (5 bases). Between the trimmed V and J ends, which lost 6 bases and 0 bases, there was a span of 8 bases. The CDR3 covers 13 residues. From germline, CDR1 is MDHEN and CDR2 SYDVKM. The CDR3 protein is CASRDSLNTEAFF. The CDR3 region has the DNA TGTGCCAGCAGAGACAGCTTGAACACTGAAGCTTTCTTT.

This chain connects TRBV30 to TRBJ2-1; no reliable D call. The germline gives CDR1 GTSNPN, CDR2 SVGIG (reference sequence). V was shortened by 1 base and J by 3 bases, with 10 bases between the two germline ends. The CDR3 has 14 amino acids. The CDR3 loop reads CAWSAQDGYNEQFF. The DNA of the CDR3 is TGTGCCTGGAGTGCCCAGGACGGCTACAATGAGCAGTTCTTC.

This chain links TRBV20-1 with TRBJ2-2, with 9 bases identical to TRBD2. This CDR3 contains 15 residues. J gave up 3 bases and V 6 bases, and 8 bases lay outside the gene matches. Germline V gene sequence: CDR1 DFQATT, CDR2 SNEGSKA (reference sequence). Here the CDR3 reads CSAKGLAKDTGELFF. CDR3 nucleotides: TGCAGTGCCAAGGGACTAGCTAAGGACACCGGGGAGCTGTTTTTT.

This clonotype appeared once. The CDR3 sequence: CASSYNTGLHSGNTIYF. The CDR3 DNA reads TGTGCCAGCAGTTATAATACAGGTCTTCACTCTGGAAACACCATATATTTT. The V and J genes are TRBV6-5 and TRBJ1-3; perhaps TRBD1 as D (5 bases). The germline V and J ends were trimmed by 3 bases and 0 bases, with 15 bases remaining between them. Per germline, CDR1 MNHEY and CDR2 SVGAGI. This CDR3 has 17 amino acids.

The V gene is TRBV19, the J gene TRBJ2-1; maybe TRBD2 (5 bases). This CDR3 spans 15 amino acids. Trimming cost V 5 bases and J 7 bases, with 18 bases left between them. The germline gives CDR1 LNHDA, CDR2 SQIVND (reference sequence). DNA of the CDR3: TGTGCCAGTAGTCCCCGGGGAGTTAGGCAGAATGAGCAGTTCTTC. Protein: CASSPRGVRQNEQFF.

This chain joins TRBV27 and TRBJ1-2; TRBD1 matches at 9 bases. The V gene's germline CDR1 is MNHEY and CDR2 SMNVEV (reference sequence). The CDR3 length is 14 residues. Trimming removed 2 bases from V and 6 bases from J; junction bases left unmatched: 4. CDR3 protein: CASSLNRGRNGYTF. The CDR3 nucleotides read TGTGCCAGCAGTTTAAACAGGGGGCGGAATGGCTACACCTTC.

The chain employs TRBV7-9 and TRBJ2-1; 7 bases agree with TRBD1. The V gene's germline CDR1 is SEHNR and CDR2 FQNEAQ (reference sequence). The trim removed 5 bases at V and 12 bases at J, leaving 10 bases unmatched. The CDR3 has 13 amino acids. In DNA form, the CDR3 reads TGTGCCAGCAGCGTAACAGGGGCCTGGAGGCAGTTCTTC. Translated, it gives CASSVTGAWRQFF.

The chain combines TRBV29-1 with TRBJ2-5; D possibly uses TRBD1 or TRBD2 (5 bases each). Trimming took 6 bases from V and 0 from J, leaving 14 bases between them. Germline CDR1 is SQVTM and CDR2 is ANQGSEA. The CDR3 runs to 14 residues. The CDR3 loop reads CSVRGRLYQETQYF. The CDR3 DNA sequence: TGCAGCGTGAGGGGACGTTTGTACCAAGAGACCCAGTACTTC.

V is TRBV20-1 and J is TRBJ2-7; 8 bases map to TRBD2. Germline CDR1 reads DFQATT; CDR2 reads SNEGSKA (reference sequence). The CDR3 loop spans 14 amino acids. The trim removed 5 bases at V and 0 bases at J, leaving 6 bases unmatched. The CDR3: CSALEAGGSYEQYF. The CDR3 DNA is TGCAGTGCTTTGGAGGCGGGAGGCTCCTACGAGCAGTACTTC.

The gene calls are TRBV12-3 or TRBV12-4 and TRBJ2-1; 7 nucleotides align to TRBD2. With V trimmed by 9 bases and J by 4 bases, 12 bases remained unmatched. This CDR3 is built from 15 residues. The CDR3 bases are TGTGCCAGTCTTCTGAGGCTAGCGGAATACAATGAGCAGTTCTTC. Amino acids: CASLLRLAEYNEQFF.

The chain recombines TRBV20-1 with TRBJ2-1, with TRBD2 matching over 9 bases. The trim removed 6 bases at V and 0 bases at J, leaving 9 bases unmatched. This CDR3 is built from 16 residues. Looked up from germline, CDR1 is DFQATT and CDR2 is SNEGSKA (reference sequence). For the CDR3, the DNA is TGCAGTGCCCATTCAAGCGGGGGGAGCTCCTACAATGAGCAGTTCTTC. It yields the protein CSAHSSGGSSYNEQFF.

The rearrangement uses TRBV9 and TRBJ2-2; D perhaps matches TRBD2 (5 bases). The CDR3 is 14 residues long. Germline V gene data show CDR1 as SGDLS and CDR2 as YYNGEE. V shed 4 bases and J shed 7 bases, with 14 bases lying between them. CDR3 amino acids: CASSFPERNGELFF. CDR3 nucleotides: TGTGCCAGCAGCTTCCCGGAGCGGAACGGGGAGCTGTTTTTT.